This TCR beta chain was documented in a study of T cell changes during pregnancy in multiple sclerosis. The repertoire was sequenced with immunoSEQ multiplex PCR; TCRdb's copy has only in-frame clones and lacks some. The sample shows approximately 40,000 clones, 92% of them seen only once. The clonotype originates from a female donor with multiple sclerosis, enrolled in a pregnancy study. The material sequenced was CD8+ T cells from peripheral blood mononuclear cells, taken in the third trimester of pregnancy.

The CDR3 reads CASSQGLASSGIFEQYF. Written as DNA, the CDR3 is TGCGCCAGCAGCCAAGGTCTCGCGAGCAGCGGGATTTTCGAGCAGTACTTC. The chain joins TRBV4-3 to TRBJ2-7, with 7 bases that match TRBD2. Germline-derived CDR1 and CDR2 are LGHNA and YSLEER. Unmatched junction bases numbered 15, after V lost 1 base and J lost 6 bases. The CDR3 contains 17 residues.